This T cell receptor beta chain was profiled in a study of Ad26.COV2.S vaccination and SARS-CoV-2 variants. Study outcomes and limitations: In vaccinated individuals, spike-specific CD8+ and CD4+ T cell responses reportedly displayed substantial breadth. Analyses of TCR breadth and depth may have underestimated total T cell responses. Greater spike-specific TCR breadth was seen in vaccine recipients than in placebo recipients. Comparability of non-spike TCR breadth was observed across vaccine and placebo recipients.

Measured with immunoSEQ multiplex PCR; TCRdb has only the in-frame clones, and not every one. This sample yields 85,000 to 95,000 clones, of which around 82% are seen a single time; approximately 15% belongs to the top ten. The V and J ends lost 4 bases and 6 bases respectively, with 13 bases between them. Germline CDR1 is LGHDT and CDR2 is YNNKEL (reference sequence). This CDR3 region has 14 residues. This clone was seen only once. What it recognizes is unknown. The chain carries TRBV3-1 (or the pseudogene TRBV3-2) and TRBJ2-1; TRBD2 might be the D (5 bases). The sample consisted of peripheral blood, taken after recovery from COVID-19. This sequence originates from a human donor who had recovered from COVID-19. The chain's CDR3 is CASSPRTVSNEQFF. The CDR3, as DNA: TGTGCCAGCAGCCCTCGGACTGTCTCCAATGAGCAGTTCTTC.